What follows are 13 T cell receptor beta chains derived from one specimen sequenced in a study of shared clonotypes between healthy human individuals. Assay: immunoSEQ multiplex PCR; the TCRdb copy retains only in-frame clones and omits some. The sample includes around 1,900,000 clones, 93% of them seen just once. Terminally differentiated effector memory CD45RA+ cells were left out of the naive CD8 fraction, which was CD45RO-negative and positively selected for CCR7. The sequenced sample was naive CD8+ T cells from PBMCs. The receptors derive from a man aged 18-30 years in good health. Some clones in this sample may be carry-over from other donors' samples.

The V call is TRBV4-1, the J call TRBJ2-1; the match to TRBD2 covers 8 bases. This CDR3 contains 17 residues. The V gene's germline CDR1 is MGHRA and CDR2 YSYEKL. Trimming removed 0 bases from V and 6 bases from J; junction bases left unmatched: 10. In DNA form, the CDR3 reads TGCGCCAGCAGCCAAGATGCAGGGACTAGATCATTCAATGAGCAGTTCTTC. Translation: CASSQDAGTRSFNEQFF.

This clone was seen once. One junction end disagrees with the germline gene, perhaps due to a read error. The chain recombines TRBV9 with TRBJ2-7; D may be TRBD2 (6 bases). The CDR3 consists of 17 residues. Germline CDR1 is SGDLS and CDR2 is YYNGEE. The CDR3 DNA sequence: TGTGCCAGCAGCCCCTCGTCCTCCAGGGACTGGTATGGGTTGGCTGACTTC. Encoded protein: CASSPSSSRDWYGLADF.

This rearrangement joins TRBV27 to TRBJ2-7; D is undetermined. This CDR3 has 14 amino acids. Germline-derived CDR1 and CDR2 are MNHEY and SMNVEV (reference sequence). V lost 5 bases and J lost 7, with 18 bases in between. CDR3 DNA sequence: TGTGCCAGCAGTGTTTTGGAACCCCTTGGGGAGCAGTACTTC. Its protein product is CASSVLEPLGEQYF.

The V call is TRBV7-3, the J call TRBJ2-3, with D possibly called TRBD1 or TRBD2 (6 bases each). V lost 2 bases to trimming and J lost 1 base, with 10 bases between them. This CDR3 comprises 15 residues. Germline loops: CDR1 SGHTA, CDR2 FQGTGA. The CDR3 DNA is TGTGCCAGCAGCTTACATGGGGGGCGCACAGATACGCAGTATTTT. This sequence encodes CASSLHGGRTDTQYF.

The chain is built from TRBV2 and TRBJ1-6; no clear D gene. The CDR3 length is 13 residues. V shed 7 bases and J shed 7 bases, with 11 bases lying between them. Per germline, CDR1 SNHLY and CDR2 FYNNEI. For the CDR3, the DNA is TGTGCCAGCACCCCGAAGAAAAATTCACCCCTCCACTTT. Amino acids: CASTPKKNSPLHF.

The rearrangement joins TRBV28 to TRBJ2-3; 10 bases match TRBD2. Germline lookup yields CDR1 MDHEN and CDR2 SYDVKM. Trimming at V came to 7 bases and at J to 6 bases, leaving 10 bases not matched to a gene. The CDR3 is 15 residues long. This chain's CDR3 is CASTMVASGSDTQYF. The CDR3 DNA reads TGTGCCAGCACCATGGTGGCTAGCGGGAGCGATACGCAGTATTTT.

Turning to this clone: Additional DNA sequences in this sample encode the identical CDR3. The rearrangement links TRBV28 to TRBJ2-7, with 11 bases lining up with TRBD1. The CDR3 length is 15 residues. Germline V gene data show CDR1 as MDHEN and CDR2 as SYDVKM. V shed 2 bases and J 3 bases; nucleotides not matched to a gene: 3. The CDR3 reads CASSLLGTGGYEQYF. CDR3 nucleotides: TGTGCCAGCAGTTTACTGGGGACAGGGGGCTACGAGCAGTACTTC.

The chain uses TRBV4-1 and TRBJ2-7, with 7 bases lining up with TRBD2. J gave up 6 bases and V 4 bases, and 3 bases lay outside the gene matches. The CDR3 runs 12 residues. Germline lookup yields CDR1 MGHRA and CDR2 YSYEKL. The CDR3 region is CASSRGGGEQYF. DNA for the CDR3: TGCGCCAGCAGCCGTGGGGGGGGCGAGCAGTACTTC.

The rearrangement links TRBV10-3 to TRBJ2-7; 8 bases align to TRBD1. This CDR3 comprises 14 residues. The germline CDR1 and CDR2 sequences are ENHRY and SYGVKD. Trimming at V came to 2 bases and at J to 3 bases, leaving 3 bases not matched to a gene. CDR3 nucleotides: TGTGCCATCAGTGAGGGAGGGACAGGCTACGAGCAGTACTTC. Translating it yields CAISEGGTGYEQYF.

The genes are TRBV21-1 and TRBJ2-7. TRBV21-1 is deemed a pseudogene. The CDR3 has 13 amino acids. Here the CDR3 DNA reads TGTGCCAGCAGCAAAGGGGTTGACTACGAGCAGTACTTC. Amino acid sequence: CASSKGVDYEQYF.

Comment on this clone: Within the sample, other DNA sequences also encode this same CDR3. In DNA form, the CDR3 reads TGTGCCAGCAGTTACCAGGGTAATCAGCCCCAGCATTTT. Its translation: CASSYQGNQPQHF. The chain recombines TRBV6-5 with TRBJ1-5, with a weak D call TRBD1 (5 bases). The CDR3 extends over 13 amino acids. CDR1 and CDR2 from the germline V gene are MNHEY and SVGAGI. V was trimmed by 2 bases and J by 4 bases, leaving 6 bases between them.

This chain uses TRBV7-9 with TRBJ1-1, with D perhaps TRBD1 (6 bases). Trimming shortened V by 5 bases and J by 10 bases, and 11 bases separated the two germline ends. The CDR3 is 11 residues long. The germline V gene has CDR1 SEHNR and CDR2 FQNEAQ (reference sequence). The CDR3 loop reads CASSPEGGAFF. Written as DNA, the CDR3 is TGTGCCAGCAGCCCAGAGGGGGGAGCTTTCTTT.

The table lists this clone with a few counts. This specimen includes other DNA sequences encoding the same CDR3. V gene TRBV5-4 combines with J gene TRBJ1-1, with D possibly matching TRBD1 (5 bases). Per the germline V gene, CDR1 is SGHNT and CDR2 is YYREEE (reference sequence). There are 14 residues in the CDR3. V lost 2 bases and J lost 2, with 10 bases in between. The CDR3 spells CASSFWGGNTEAFF. CDR3 DNA sequence: TGTGCCAGCAGCTTCTGGGGGGGAAACACTGAAGCTTTCTTT.